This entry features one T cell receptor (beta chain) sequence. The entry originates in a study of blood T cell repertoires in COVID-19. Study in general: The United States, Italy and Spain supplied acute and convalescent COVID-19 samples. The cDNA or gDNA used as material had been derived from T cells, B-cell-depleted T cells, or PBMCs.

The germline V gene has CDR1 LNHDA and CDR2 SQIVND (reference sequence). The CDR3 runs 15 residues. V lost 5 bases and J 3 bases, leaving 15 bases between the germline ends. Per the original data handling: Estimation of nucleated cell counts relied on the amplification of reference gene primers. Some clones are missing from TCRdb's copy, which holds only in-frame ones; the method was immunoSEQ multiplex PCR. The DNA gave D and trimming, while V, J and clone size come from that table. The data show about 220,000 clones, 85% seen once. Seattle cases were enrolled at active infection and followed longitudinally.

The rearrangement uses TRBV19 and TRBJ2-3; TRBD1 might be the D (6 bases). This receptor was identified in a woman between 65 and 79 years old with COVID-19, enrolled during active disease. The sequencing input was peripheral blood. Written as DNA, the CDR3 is TGTGCCAGTAGTTACGAGGACAGTTCAACAGATACGCAGTATTTT. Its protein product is CASSYEDSSTDTQYF.